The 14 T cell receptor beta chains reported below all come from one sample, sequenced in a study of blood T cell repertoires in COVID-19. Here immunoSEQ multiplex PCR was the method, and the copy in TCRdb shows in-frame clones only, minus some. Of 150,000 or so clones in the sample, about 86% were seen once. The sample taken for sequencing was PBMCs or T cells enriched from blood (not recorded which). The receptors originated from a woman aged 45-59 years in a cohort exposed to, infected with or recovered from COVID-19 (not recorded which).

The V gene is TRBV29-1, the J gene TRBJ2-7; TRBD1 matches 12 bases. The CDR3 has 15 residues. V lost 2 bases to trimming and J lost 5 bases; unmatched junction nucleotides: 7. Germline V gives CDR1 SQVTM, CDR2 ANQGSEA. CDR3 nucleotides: TGCAGCGTTGAACGGTGGGGACAGGGGGCAGACGAGCAGTACTTC. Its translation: CSVERWGQGADEQYF.

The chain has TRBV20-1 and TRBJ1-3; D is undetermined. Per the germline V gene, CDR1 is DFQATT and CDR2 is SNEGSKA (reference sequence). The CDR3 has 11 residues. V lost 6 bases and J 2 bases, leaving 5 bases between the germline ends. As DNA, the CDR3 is TGCAGTGCAGAGGCTGGAAACACCATATATTTT. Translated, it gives CSAEAGNTIYF.

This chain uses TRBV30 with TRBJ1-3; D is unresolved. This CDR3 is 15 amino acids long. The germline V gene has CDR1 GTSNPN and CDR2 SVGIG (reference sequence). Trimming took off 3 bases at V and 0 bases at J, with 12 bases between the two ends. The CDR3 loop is CAWSARQSSGNTIYF. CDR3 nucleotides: TGTGCCTGGAGCGCAAGACAAAGCTCTGGAAACACCATATATTTT. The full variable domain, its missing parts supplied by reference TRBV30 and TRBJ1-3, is SQTIHQWPATLVQPVGSPLSLECTVEGTSNPNLYWYRQAAGRGLQLLFYSVGIGQISSEVPQNLSASRPQDRQFILSSKKLLLSDSGFYLCAWSARQSSGNTIYFGEGSWLTVV.

CDR3 bases: TGTGCCAGCAGCCAAGAATGGACAGGGCCTAATGAAAAACTGTTTTTT. It codes for CASSQEWTGPNEKLFF. V usage is TRBV14 and J usage is TRBJ1-4, with TRBD1 matching 8 bases. V lost 0 bases to trimming and J lost 3 bases; unmatched junction nucleotides: 3. CDR1 is SGHDN, CDR2 FVKESK, per germline. The CDR3 has 16 amino acids.

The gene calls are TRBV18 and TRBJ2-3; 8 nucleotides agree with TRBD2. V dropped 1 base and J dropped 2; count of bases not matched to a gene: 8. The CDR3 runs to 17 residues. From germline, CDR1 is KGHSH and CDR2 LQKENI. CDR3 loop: CASSPLLTGGITDTQYF. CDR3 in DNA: TGTGCCAGCTCACCACTCTTAACGGGAGGGATCACAGATACGCAGTATTTT.

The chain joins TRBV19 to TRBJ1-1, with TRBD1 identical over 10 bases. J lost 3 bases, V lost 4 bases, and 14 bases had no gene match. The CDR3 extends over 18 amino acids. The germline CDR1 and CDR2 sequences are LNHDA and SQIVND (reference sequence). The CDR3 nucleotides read TGTGCCAGTAGTAAAGGGACAGGGGACTCGTGGGGGGACACTGAAGCTTTCTTT. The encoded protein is CASSKGTGDSWGDTEAFF.

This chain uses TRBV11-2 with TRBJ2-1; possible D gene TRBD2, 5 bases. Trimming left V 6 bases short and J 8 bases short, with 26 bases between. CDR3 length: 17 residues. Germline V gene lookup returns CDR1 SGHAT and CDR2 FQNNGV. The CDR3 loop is CASREKPLAGPQDEQFF. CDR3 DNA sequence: TGTGCCAGCAGAGAGAAGCCCCTAGCAGGCCCGCAGGATGAGCAGTTCTTC.

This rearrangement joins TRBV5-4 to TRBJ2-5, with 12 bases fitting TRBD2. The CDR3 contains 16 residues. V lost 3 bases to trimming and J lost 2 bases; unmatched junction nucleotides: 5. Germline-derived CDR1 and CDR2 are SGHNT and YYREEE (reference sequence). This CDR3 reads CASSSGTSGRQETQYF. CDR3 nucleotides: TGTGCCAGCAGCTCCGGGACTAGCGGGCGTCAAGAGACCCAGTACTTC.

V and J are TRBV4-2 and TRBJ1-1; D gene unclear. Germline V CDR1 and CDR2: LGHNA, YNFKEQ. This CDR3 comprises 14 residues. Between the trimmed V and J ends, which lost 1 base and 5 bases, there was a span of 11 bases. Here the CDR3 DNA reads TGTGCCAGCAGCCAAGTCTCGTCCGGGACTGAAGCTTTCTTT. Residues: CASSQVSSGTEAFF.

The CDR3 is CASTGSGYEQYF. The CDR3 DNA follows: TGTGCCTCCACAGGGTCAGGCTACGAGCAGTACTTC. The rearrangement links TRBV30 to TRBJ2-7, with D possibly being TRBD1 (6 bases). From germline, CDR1 is GTSNPN and CDR2 SVGIG (reference sequence). Trimming cost V 7 bases and J 3 bases, with 13 bases left between them. The CDR3 runs to 12 residues.

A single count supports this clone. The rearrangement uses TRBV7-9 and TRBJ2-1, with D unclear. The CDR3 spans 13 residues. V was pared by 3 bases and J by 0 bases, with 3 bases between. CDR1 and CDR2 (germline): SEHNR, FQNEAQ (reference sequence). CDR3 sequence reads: CASSFSSYNEQFF. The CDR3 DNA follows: TGTGCCAGCAGCTTCTCCTCCTACAATGAGCAGTTCTTC.

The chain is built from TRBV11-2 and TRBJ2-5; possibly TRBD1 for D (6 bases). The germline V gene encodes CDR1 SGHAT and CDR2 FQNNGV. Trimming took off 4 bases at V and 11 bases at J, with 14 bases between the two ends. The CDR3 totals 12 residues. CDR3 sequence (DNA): TGTGCCAGCAGCTCCCGACAGGCCTCTCAGTACTTC. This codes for CASSSRQASQYF.

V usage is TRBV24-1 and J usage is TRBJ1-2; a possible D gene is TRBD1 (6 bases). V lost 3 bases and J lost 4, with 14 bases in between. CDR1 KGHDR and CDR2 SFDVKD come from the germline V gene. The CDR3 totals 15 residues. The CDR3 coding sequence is TGTGCCACCAGTGATATTAGAGGGGGTGTCTATGGCTACACCTTC. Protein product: CATSDIRGGVYGYTF.

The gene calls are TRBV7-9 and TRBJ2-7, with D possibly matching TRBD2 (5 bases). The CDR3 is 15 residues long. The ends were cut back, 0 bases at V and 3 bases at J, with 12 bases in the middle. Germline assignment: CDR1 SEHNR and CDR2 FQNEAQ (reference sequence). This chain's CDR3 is CASSLASGNDYEQYF. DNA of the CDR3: TGTGCCAGCAGCTTAGCATCGGGGAATGACTACGAGCAGTACTTC.